Listed below are T cell receptor beta chains from one sample, sequenced in a study of blood T cell repertoires in COVID-19. TCRdb keeps only in-frame clones here, not all; method: immunoSEQ multiplex PCR. The sample includes fewer than 500,000 clones, about 85% of them seen just once. Material: PBMCs or T cells enriched from blood (not recorded which). Every receptor here comes from a woman in her late teens or twenties who had recovered from COVID-19. Each CDR3 is given with its conserved first and last residue. Not all rows give a size; the values are once, few, many and, for expanded clones, a class.

V	size	J	CDR3
TRBV5-1	.	TRBJ1-3	CASADSSSGNTIYF
TRBV6-5	.	TRBJ1-1	CASSYQGQSEAFF
TRBV7-9	.	TRBJ1-5	CASSLGTSDQPQHF
TRBV5-8	.	TRBJ2-1	CASSLVVVLAGARGEQFF
TRBV5-1	once	TRBJ2-7	CASSTSSGGVEQYF
TRBV3-1/TRBV3-2	.	TRBJ1-5	CASSQVIGQPQHF
TRBV2	once	TRBJ2-2	CASMRTGELFF
TRBV7-9	.	TRBJ1-2	CASSSGQGASNYGYTF
TRBV27	.	TRBJ2-5	CASSPVSGGHKTQYF
TRBV7-7	.	TRBJ2-7	CASSLHRGPPYEQYF
TRBV18	.	TRBJ2-2	CASSPMGRIYASPGELFF
TRBV5-5	.	TRBJ2-1	CASSLGGTLYNEQFF
TRBV6-2/TRBV6-3	few	TRBJ2-3	CASSPAADTQYF
TRBV30	few	TRBJ1-3	CAWSAQTTYSGNTIYF
TRBV5-1	.	TRBJ1-1	CASSFRTGGENTEAFF
TRBV7-9	.	TRBJ1-1	CASSSAGGNTEAFF
TRBV5-6	.	TRBJ2-3	CASSLAGRYTDTQYF
TRBV5-1	.	TRBJ2-5	CASSSGQGGETQYF
TRBV5-8	.	TRBJ2-5	CASNRQSLETQYF
TRBV3-1/TRBV3-2	.	TRBJ2-5	CASSTSQETQYF
TRBV30	.	TRBJ1-1	CAWSESGGEAFF
TRBV6-5	.	TRBJ2-7	CASSITGFNYEQYF
TRBV11-2	.	TRBJ1-1	CASSPPTGIPEAFF
TRBV12-3/TRBV12-4	.	TRBJ2-5	CASSSPGGETQYF
TRBV6-5	.	TRBJ1-3	CATSTSGGNTIYF
TRBV20-1	.	TRBJ2-1	CSASIIPRGYNEQFF
TRBV5-4	.	TRBJ2-5	CASSADYFQETQYF
TRBV2	.	TRBJ2-1	CASSAQGLTYNEQFF
TRBV19	.	TRBJ1-5	CASSITEGNQPQHF
TRBV11-2	.	TRBJ2-5	CASSLASGGEETQYF
TRBV7-3	.	TRBJ1-3	CASSRSVGNTIYF
TRBV9	.	TRBJ1-4	CASSVGGQVVEKLFF
TRBV4-2	few	TRBJ2-6	CASSQDPPPLAGGSSGANVLTF
TRBV2	.	TRBJ2-1	CASEGDRSYNEQFF
TRBV12-5	.	TRBJ2-3	CASALGGIADTQYF
TRBV28	.	TRBJ2-5	CASSLYPSGGETQYF
TRBV19	.	TRBJ2-4	CATGVGGNIQYF
TRBV3-1/TRBV3-2	.	TRBJ2-7	CASSQGEGSPYEQYF
TRBV30	.	TRBJ1-2	CAWSVRGTGSGYTF
TRBV25-1	.	TRBJ1-2	CASSPPGGLDYGYTF
TRBV12-3/TRBV12-4	.	TRBJ2-7	CASSLTLAGGWRF
TRBV24-1	.	TRBJ1-2	CATSGPGMGASGYTF
TRBV28	.	TRBJ1-6	CASSLGRANSPLHF
TRBV7-9	.	TRBJ1-3	CASSPIGRTSGNTIYF
TRBV19	.	TRBJ1-5	CASRRVREVDNQPQHF
TRBV2	.	TRBJ2-3	CASIDAGGGSTDTQYF
TRBV3-1/TRBV3-2	.	TRBJ2-7	CASSPPGRSGEQYF
TRBV30	.	TRBJ1-1	CAWRGLGGEGTEAFF
TRBV5-1	once	TRBJ2-2	CASSFLEGQGTGELFF
TRBV27	few	TRBJ1-2	CASSPWGEYGYTF
TRBV28	.	TRBJ2-7	CASSFPGGPSDEQYF
TRBV5-1	.	TRBJ1-6	CASSLARQEGVLASPLHF
TRBV7-9	few	TRBJ2-1	CASSSRDNYNEQFF
TRBV4-1	.	TRBJ1-1	CASSQTGGNTEAFF
TRBV10-3	once	TRBJ2-1	CAISDPGGKGKEDEQFF